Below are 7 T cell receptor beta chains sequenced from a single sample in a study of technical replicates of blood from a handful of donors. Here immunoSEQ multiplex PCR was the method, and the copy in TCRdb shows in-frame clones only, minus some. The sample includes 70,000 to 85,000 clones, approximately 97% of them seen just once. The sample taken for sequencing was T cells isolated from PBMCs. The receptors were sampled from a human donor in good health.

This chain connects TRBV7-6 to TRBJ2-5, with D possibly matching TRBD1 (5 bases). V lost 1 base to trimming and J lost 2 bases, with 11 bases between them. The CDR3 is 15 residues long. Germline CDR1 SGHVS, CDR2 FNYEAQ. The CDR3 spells CASSLGVQEQETQYF. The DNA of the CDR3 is TGTGCCAGCAGCTTAGGGGTACAGGAACAAGAGACCCAGTACTTC.

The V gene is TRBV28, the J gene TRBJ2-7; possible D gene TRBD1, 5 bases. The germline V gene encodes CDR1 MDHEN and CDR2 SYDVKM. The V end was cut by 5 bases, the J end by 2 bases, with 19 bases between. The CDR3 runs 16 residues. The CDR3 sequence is CASSGPWVGRAYEQYF. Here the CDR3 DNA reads TGTGCCAGCAGTGGACCCTGGGTGGGCAGGGCCTACGAGCAGTACTTC.

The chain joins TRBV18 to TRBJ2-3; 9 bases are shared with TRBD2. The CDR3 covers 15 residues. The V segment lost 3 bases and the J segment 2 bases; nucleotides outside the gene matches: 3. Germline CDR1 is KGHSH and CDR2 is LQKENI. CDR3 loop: CASSPLAGSTDTQYF. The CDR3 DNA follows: TGTGCCAGCTCACCGCTAGCGGGGTCCACAGATACGCAGTATTTT.

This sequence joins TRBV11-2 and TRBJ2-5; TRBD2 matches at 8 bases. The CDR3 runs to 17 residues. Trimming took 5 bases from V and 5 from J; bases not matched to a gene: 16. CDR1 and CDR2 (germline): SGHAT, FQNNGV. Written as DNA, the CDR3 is TGTGCCAGCAGCCCCCGGGGGGGGGAGCCGCCGGAGGAGACCCAGTACTTC. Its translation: CASSPRGGEPPEETQYF. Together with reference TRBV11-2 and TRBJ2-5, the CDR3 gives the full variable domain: EAGVAQSPRYKIIEKRQSVAFWCNPISGHATLYWYQQILGQGPKLLIQFQNNGVVDDSQLPKDRFSAERLKGVDSTLKIQPAKLEDSAVYLCASSPRGGEPPEETQYFGPGTRLLVL.

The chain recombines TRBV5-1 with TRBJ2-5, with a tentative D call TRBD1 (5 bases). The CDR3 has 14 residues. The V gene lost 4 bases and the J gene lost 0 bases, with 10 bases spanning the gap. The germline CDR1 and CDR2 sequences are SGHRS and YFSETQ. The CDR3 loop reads CASSPDNHQETQYF. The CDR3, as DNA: TGCGCCAGCAGCCCGGACAACCACCAAGAGACCCAGTACTTC.

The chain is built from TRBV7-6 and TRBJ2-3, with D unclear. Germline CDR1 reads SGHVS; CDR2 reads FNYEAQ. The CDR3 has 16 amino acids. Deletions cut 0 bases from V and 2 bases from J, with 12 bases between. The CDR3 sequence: CASSLAVGESTDTQYF. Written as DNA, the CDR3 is TGTGCCAGCAGCTTAGCCGTAGGAGAATCCACAGATACGCAGTATTTT.

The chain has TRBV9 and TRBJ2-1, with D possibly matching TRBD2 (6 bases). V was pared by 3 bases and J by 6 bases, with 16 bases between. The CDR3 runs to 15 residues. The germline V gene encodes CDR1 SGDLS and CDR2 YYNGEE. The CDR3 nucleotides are TGTGCCAGCAGCGGTAGCGGACTCAAGGGCAATGAGCAGTTCTTC. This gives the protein CASSGSGLKGNEQFF.